The subject of this entry is one TCR beta chain. The germline CDR1 and CDR2 sequences are MGHRA and YSYEKL. This CDR3 is 14 amino acids long. V lost 0 bases to trimming and J lost 6 bases, with 9 bases between them. The TCRbeta library was prepared with unique molecular identifiers. TCRdb analysed the PCR reads with MiXCR anew, one entry per CDR3 protein. The table lists 250,000 to 400,000 distinct CDR3 sequences, over 20% of them singletons, with about a tenth in the top ten. The sample is drawn from a study of T-cell reconstitution after alpha-beta-depleted transplantation in children. The chain has TRBV4-1 and TRBJ2-1; no reliable D call. Here the sequenced sample was PBMCs, mostly from graft donor cells, taken 180 days after TCRalphabeta/CD19-depleted stem cell transplant. This sequence originates from a male patient between 10 and 17 years old who had a stem cell transplant for acute lymphoblastic leukemia, so the T cells may come from the graft donor. The CDR3 loop is CASSQDRLPNEQFF. DNA for the CDR3: TGCGCCAGCAGCCAAGATCGCCTCCCCAATGAGCAGTTCTTC.